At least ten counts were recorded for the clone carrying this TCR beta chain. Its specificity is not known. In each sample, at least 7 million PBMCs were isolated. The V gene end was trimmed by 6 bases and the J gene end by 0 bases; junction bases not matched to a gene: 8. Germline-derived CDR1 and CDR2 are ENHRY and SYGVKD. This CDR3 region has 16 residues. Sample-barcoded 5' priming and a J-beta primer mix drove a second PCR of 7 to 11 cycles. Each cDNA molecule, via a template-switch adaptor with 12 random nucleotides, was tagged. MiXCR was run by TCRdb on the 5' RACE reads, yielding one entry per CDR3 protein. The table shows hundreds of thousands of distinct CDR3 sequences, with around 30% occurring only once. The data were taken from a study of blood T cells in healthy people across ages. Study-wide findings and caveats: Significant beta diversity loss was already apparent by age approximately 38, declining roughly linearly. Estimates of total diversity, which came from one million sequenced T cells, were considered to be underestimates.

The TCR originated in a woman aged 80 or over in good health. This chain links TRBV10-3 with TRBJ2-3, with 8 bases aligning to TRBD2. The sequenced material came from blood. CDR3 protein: CAISLGGGTSTDTQYF. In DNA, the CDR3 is TGTGCCATCAGCCTCGGGGGGGGTACGAGCACAGATACGCAGTATTTT.